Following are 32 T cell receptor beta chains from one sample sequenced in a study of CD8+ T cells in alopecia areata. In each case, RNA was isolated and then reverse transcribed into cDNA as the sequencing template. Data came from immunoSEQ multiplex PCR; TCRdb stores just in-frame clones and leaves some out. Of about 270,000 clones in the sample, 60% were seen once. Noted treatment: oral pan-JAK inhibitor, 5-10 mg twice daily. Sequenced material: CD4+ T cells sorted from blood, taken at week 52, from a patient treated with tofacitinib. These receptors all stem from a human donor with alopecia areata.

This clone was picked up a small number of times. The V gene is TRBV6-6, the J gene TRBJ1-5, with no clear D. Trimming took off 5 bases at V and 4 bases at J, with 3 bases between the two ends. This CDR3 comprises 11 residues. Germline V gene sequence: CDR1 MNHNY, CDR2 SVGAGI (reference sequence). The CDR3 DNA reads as TGTGCCAGCAGTGAAAATCAGCCCCAGCATTTT. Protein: CASSENQPQHF.

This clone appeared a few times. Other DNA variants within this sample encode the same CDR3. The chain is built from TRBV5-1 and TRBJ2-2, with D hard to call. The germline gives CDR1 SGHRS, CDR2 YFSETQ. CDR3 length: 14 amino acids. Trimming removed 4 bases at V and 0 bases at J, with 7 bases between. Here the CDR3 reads CASSPDPNTGELFF. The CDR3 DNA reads TGCGCCAGCAGCCCGGACCCGAACACCGGGGAGCTGTTTTTT.

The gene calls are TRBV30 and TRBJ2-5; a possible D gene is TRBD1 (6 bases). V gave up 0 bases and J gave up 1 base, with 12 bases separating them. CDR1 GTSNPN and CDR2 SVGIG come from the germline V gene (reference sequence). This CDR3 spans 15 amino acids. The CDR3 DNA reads TGTGCCTGGAGTGTACATCGGACAGTCCAAGAGACCCAGTACTTC. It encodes CAWSVHRTVQETQYF.

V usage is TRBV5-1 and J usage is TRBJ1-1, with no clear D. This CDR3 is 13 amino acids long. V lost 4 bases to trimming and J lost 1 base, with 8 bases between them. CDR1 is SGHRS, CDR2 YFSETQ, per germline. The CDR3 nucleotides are TGCGCCAGCAGCCGCAATTCGAACACTGAAGCTTTCTTT. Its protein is CASSRNSNTEAFF.

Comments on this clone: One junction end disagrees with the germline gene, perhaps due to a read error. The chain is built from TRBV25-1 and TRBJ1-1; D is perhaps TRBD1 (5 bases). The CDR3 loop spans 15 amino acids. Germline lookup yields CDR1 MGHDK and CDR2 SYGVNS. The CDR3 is CASNELGVQDTEAFF. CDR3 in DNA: TGTGCCAGCAATGAACTAGGGGTTCAAGACACTGAAGCTTTCTTT.

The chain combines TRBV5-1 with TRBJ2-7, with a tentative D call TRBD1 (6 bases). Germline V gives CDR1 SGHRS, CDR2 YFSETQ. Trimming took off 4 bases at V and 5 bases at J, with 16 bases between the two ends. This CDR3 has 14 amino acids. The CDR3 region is CASSPQGVGDEQYF. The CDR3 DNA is TGCGCCAGCAGCCCACAGGGAGTCGGGGACGAGCAGTACTTC.

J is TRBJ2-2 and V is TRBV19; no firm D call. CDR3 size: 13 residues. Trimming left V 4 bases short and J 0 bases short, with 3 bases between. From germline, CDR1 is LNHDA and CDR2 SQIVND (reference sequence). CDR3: CASSTSNTGELFF. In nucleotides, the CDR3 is TGTGCCAGTAGTACGTCGAACACCGGGGAGCTGTTTTTT.

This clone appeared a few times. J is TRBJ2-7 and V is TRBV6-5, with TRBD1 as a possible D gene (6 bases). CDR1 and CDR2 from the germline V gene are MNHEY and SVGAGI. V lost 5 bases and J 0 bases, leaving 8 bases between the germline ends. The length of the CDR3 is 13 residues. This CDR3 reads CASSRDTSYEQYF. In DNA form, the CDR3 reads TGTGCCAGCAGTCGGGACACCTCCTACGAGCAGTACTTC.

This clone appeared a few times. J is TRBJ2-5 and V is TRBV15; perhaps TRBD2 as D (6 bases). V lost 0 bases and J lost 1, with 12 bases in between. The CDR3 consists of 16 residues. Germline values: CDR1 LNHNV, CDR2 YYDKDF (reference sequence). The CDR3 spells CATSRDLLGGQETQYF. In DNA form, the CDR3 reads TGTGCCACCAGCAGAGATCTTTTGGGAGGCCAAGAGACCCAGTACTTC.

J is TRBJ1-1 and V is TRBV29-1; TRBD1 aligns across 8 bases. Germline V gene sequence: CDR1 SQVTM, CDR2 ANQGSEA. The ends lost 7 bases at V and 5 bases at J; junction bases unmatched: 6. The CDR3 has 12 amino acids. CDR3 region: CSAGQGDTEAFF. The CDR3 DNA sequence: TGCAGCGCCGGACAGGGAGATACTGAAGCTTTCTTT.

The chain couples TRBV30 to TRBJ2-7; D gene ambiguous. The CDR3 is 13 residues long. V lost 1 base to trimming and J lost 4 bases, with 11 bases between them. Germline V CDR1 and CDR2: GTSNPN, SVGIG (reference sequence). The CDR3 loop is CAWSGPTRYEQYF. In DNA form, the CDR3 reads TGTGCCTGGAGTGGACCCACCCGATACGAGCAGTACTTC.

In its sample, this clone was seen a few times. In DNA form, the CDR3 reads TGCAGCGTTTCGCCACAAGGGAGGCAAGAGACCCAGTACTTC. It yields the protein CSVSPQGRQETQYF. The chain joins TRBV29-1 to TRBJ2-5; tentatively, D is TRBD2 (6 bases). From germline, CDR1 is SQVTM and CDR2 ANQGSEA. CDR3 size: 14 residues. V lost 5 bases, J lost 2 bases, and 15 bases lay in between.

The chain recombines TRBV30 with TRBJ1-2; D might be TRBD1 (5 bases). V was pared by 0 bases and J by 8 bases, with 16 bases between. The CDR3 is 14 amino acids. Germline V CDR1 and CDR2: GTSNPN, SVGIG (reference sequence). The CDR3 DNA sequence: TGTGCCTGGAGTGTACTCTCCGGACAAGGGGGCTACACCTTC. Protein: CAWSVLSGQGGYTF.

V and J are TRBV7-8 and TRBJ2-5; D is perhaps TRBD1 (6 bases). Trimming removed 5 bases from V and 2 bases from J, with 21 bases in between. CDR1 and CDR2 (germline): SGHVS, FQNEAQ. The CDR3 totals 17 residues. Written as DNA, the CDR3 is TGTGCCAGCAGCACCCTCTTCAAGGGGGAGAGGCAAGAGACCCAGTACTTC. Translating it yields CASSTLFKGERQETQYF.

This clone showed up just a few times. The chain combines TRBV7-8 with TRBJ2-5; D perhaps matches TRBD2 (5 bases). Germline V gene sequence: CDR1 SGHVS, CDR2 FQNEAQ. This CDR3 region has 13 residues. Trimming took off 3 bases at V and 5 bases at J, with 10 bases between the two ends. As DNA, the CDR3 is TGTGCCAGCAGCTTCGCAGGCGGGGAGACCCAGTACTTC. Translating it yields CASSFAGGETQYF.

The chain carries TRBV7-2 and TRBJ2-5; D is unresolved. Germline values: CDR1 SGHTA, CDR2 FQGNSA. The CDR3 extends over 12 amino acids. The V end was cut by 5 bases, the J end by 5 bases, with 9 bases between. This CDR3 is CASSPSAETQYF. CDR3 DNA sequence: TGTGCCAGCAGCCCGAGCGCGGAGACCCAGTACTTC.

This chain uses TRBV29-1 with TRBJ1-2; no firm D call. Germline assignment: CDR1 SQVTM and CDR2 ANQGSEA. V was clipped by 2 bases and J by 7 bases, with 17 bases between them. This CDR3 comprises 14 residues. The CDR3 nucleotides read TGCAGCGTTGAAAAGGGTCCGAGTCGACTTGGCTACACCTTC. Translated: CSVEKGPSRLGYTF.

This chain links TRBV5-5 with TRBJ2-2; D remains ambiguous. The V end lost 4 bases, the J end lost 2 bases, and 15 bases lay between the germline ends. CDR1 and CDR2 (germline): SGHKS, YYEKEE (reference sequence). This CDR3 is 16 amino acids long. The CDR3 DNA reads TGTGCCAGCAGCCTCCTGTTCAAGGGCAACACCGGGGAGCTGTTTTTT. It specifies CASSLLFKGNTGELFF.

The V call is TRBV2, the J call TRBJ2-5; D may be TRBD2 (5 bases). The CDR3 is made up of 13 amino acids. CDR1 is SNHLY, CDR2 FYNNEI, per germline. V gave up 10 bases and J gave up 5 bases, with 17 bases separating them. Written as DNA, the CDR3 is TGTGCCACCGACCCGGCGGGTGGGGAGACCCAGTACTTC. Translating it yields CATDPAGGETQYF.

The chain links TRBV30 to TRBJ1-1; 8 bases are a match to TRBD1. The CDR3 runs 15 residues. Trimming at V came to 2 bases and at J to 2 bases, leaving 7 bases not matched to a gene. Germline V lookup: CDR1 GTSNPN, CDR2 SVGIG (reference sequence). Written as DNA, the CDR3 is TGTGCCTGGAGTCACCCAGGACAGGGTAACACTGAAGCTTTCTTT. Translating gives CAWSHPGQGNTEAFF. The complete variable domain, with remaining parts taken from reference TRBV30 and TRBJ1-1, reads SQTIHQWPATLVQPVGSPLSLECTVEGTSNPNLYWYRQAAGRGLQLLFYSVGIGQISSEVPQNLSASRPQDRQFILSSKKLLLSDSGFYLCAWSHPGQGNTEAFFGQGTRLTVV.

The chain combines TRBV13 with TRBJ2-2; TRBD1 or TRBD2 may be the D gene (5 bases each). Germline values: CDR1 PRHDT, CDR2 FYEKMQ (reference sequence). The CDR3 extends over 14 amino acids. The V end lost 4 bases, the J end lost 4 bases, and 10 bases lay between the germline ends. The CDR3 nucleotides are TGTGCCAGCAGCTACTTTGGGGGCACCGGGGAGCTGTTTTTT. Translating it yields CASSYFGGTGELFF.

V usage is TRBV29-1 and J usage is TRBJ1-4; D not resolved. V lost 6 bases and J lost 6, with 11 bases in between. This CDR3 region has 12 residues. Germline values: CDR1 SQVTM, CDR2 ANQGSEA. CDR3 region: CSVLGLDEKLFF. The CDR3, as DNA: TGCAGCGTCTTAGGGTTGGATGAAAAACTGTTTTTT.

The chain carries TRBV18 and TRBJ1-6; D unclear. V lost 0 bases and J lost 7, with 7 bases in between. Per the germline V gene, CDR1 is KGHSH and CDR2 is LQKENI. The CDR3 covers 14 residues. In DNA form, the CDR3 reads TGTGCCAGCTCACCACCGTGGGCCAATTCACCCCTCCACTTT. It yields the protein CASSPPWANSPLHF.

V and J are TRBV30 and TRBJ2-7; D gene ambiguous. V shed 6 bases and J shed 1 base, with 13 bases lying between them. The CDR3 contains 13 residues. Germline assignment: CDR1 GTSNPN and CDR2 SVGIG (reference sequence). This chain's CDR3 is CACQAGSSYEQYF. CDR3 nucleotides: TGTGCCTGTCAGGCCGGCAGTTCCTACGAGCAGTACTTC.

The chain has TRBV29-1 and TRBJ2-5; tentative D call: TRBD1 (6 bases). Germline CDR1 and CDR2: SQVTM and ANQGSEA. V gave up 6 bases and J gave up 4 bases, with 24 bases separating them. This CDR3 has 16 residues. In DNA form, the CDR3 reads TGCAGCGTCGCCCCCCTACAGGGTACGGGAAGAGAGACCCAGTACTTC. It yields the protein CSVAPLQGTGRETQYF.

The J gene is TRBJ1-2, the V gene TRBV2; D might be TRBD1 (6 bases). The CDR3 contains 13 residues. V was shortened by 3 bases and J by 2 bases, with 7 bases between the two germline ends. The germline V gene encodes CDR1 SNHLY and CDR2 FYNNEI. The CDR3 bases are TGTGCCAGCAGTGAGGGACAAAACTATGGCTACACCTTC. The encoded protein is CASSEGQNYGYTF.

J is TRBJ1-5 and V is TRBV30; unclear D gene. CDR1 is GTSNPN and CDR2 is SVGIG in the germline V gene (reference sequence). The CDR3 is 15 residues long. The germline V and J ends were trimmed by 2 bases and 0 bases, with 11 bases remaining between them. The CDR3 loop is CAWSLGIHSNQPQHF. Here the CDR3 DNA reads TGTGCCTGGAGTTTGGGGATCCATAGCAATCAGCCCCAGCATTTT.

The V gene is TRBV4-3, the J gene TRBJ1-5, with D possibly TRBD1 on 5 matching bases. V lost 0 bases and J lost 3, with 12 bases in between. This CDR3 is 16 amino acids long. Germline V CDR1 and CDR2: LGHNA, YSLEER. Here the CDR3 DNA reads TGCGCCAGCAGCCAAGATGTCTCAGGGAACAATCAGCCCCAGCATTTT. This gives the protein CASSQDVSGNNQPQHF.

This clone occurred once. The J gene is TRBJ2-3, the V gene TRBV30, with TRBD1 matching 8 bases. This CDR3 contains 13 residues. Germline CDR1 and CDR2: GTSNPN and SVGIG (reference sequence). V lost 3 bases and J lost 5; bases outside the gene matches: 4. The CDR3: CAWRQGAIDTQYF. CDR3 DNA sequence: TGTGCCTGGAGGCAGGGGGCCATAGATACGCAGTATTTT.

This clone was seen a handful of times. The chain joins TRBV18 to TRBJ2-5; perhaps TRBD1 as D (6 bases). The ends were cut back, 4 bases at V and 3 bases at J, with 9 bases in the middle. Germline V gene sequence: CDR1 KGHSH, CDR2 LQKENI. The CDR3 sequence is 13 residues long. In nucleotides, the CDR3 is TGTGCCAGCTCACTTTACAGGGAAGAGACCCAGTACTTC. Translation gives CASSLYREETQYF.

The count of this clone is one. In DNA, the CDR3 is TGCAGCGTTGACAGGGACAGAGAGACCCAGTACTTC. Protein: CSVDRDRETQYF. V and J are TRBV29-1 and TRBJ2-5; 7 nucleotides align to TRBD1. This CDR3 has 12 residues. From germline, CDR1 is SQVTM and CDR2 ANQGSEA. V dropped 3 bases and J dropped 4; count of bases not matched to a gene: 2.

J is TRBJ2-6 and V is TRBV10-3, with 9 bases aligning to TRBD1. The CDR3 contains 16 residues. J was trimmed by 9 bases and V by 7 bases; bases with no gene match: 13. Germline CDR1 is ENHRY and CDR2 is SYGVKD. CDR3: CAINGDRAPLGNVLTF. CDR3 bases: TGTGCCATCAACGGGGACAGGGCCCCACTGGGCAACGTCCTGACTTTC.